The clone carrying this TCR beta chain has just one count. The target antigen is unknown. Recruitment covered hyperthyroidism patients aged 18 to 65 whose new diagnosis was of under 2 months' duration. Clinical symptoms and serum thyroxine were used for diagnosis; TRAb, thyroid ultrasound and orbital computed tomography were also relied on. The data derive from a study of Graves' ophthalmopathy and Graves' hyperthyroidism. Study findings and constraints: Its predictions of ophthalmopathy progression gave the model 70.59% sensitivity and approximately 72% specificity.

Amplification targeted the TCR beta CDR3 regions, with RNA transcripts as the source material. First-round RT-PCR employed HTBI primers, with a second-round multiplex PCR after it. TCRdb reprocessed the multiplex PCR reads via MiXCR and lists one record per CDR3 protein. The table lists around 520,000 distinct CDR3 sequences, approximately 37% of them singletons, with about 4.2% in the top ten. The length of the CDR3 is 15 residues. In germline, CDR1 is MDHEN, CDR2 SYDVKM. Trimming stripped 6 bases from V and 0 bases from J, with 11 bases between. Sample: peripheral blood or thyroid tissue (not recorded which). The chain combines TRBV28 with TRBJ1-4; weak D call: TRBD1 (6 bases). The clonotype comes from an adult man with Graves' hyperthyroidism. The CDR3 sequence: CASRRQETTNEKLFF. The CDR3 DNA reads as TGTGCCAGCAGACGACAGGAAACAACTAATGAAAAACTGTTTTTT. Looking up the rest from reference TRBV28 and TRBJ1-4 gives the full variable domain: DVKVTQSSRYLVKRTGEKVFLECVQDMDHENMFWYRQDPGLGLRLIYFSYDVKMKEKGDIPEGYSVSREKKERFSLILESASTNQTSMYLCASRRQETTNEKLFFGSGTQLSVL.